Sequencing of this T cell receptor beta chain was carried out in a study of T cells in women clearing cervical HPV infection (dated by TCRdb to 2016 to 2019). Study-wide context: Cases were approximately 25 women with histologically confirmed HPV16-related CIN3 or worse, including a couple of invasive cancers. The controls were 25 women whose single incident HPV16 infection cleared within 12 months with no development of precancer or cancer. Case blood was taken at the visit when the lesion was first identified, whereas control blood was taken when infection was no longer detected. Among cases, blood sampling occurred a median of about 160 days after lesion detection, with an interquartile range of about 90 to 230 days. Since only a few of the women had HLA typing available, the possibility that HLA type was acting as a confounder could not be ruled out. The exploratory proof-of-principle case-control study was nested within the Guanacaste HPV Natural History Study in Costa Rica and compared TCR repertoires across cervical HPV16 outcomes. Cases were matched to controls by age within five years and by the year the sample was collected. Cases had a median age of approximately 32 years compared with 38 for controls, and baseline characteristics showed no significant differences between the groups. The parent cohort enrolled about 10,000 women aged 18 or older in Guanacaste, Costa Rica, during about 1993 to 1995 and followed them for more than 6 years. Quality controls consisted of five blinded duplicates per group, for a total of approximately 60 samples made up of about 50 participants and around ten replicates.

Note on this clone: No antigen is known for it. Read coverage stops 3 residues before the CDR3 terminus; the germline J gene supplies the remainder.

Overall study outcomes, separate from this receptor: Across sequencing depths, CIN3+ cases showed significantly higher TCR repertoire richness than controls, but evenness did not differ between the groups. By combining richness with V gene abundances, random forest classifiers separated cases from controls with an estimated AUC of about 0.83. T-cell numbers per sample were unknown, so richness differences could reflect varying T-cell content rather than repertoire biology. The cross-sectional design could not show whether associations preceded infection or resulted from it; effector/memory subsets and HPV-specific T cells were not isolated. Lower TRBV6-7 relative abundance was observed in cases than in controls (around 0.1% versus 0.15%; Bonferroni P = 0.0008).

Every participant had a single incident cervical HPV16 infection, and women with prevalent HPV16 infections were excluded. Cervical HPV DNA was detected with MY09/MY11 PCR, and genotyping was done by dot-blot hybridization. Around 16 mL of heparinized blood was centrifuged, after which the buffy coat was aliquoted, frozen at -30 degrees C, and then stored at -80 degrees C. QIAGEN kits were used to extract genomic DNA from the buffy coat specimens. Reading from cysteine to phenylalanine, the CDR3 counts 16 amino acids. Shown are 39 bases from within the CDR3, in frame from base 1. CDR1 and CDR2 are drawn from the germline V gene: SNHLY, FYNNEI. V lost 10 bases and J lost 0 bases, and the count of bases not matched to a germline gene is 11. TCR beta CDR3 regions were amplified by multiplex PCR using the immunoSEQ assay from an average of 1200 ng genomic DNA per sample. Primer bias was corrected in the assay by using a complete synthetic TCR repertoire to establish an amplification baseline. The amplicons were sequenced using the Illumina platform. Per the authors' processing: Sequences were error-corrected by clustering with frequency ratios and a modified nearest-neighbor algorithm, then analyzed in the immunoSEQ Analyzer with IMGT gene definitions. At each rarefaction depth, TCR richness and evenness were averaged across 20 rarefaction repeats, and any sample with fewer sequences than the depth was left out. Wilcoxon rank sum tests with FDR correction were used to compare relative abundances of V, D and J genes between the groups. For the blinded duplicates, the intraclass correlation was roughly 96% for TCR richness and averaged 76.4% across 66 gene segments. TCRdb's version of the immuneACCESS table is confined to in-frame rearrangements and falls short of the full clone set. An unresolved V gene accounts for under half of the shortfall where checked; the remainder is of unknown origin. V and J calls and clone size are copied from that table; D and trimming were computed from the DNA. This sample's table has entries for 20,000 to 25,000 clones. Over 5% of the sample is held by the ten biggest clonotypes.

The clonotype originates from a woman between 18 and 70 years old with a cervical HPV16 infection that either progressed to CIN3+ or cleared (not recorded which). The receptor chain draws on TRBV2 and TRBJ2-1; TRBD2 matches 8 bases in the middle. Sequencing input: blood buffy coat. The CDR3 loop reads CATSGGSGDSYNEQFF. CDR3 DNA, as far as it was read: TGTGCCACCTCCGGGGGTAGCGGGGACTCCTACAATGAG.